The 32 T cell receptor beta chains in this list originate from one sample, sequenced in a study of human T cells and chemical hapten exposure. One entry per CDR3 protein results from TCRdb running MiXCR on the RACE reads. The sample has more than 100,000 distinct CDR3 sequences; 11% are singletons. Time point: patch test 3, about 24 weeks after DPC sensitization. Treatment indicated: therapeutic diphenylcyclopropenone sensitization with weekly scalp DPC. The sequencing used whole blood, collected in connection with sensitization to the hapten diphenylcyclopropenone (DPC). Every receptor here comes from a woman aged 45-65 years with alopecia areata. Some clones in this sample may be carry-over from other donors' samples.

This clonotype was recorded at least ten times. J is TRBJ1-2 and V is TRBV6-5, with a possible D match to TRBD1 (6 bases). CDR3 length: 17 amino acids. CDR1 MNHEY and CDR2 SVGAGI come from the germline V gene. The V gene lost 0 bases and the J gene lost 2 bases, with 16 bases spanning the gap. In nucleotides, the CDR3 is TGTGCCAGCAGTTACTCGAAGTGGACGGGACACAACTATGGCTACACCTTC. It encodes CASSYSKWTGHNYGYTF.

This chain connects TRBV7-2 to TRBJ2-3, with 12 nucleotides matching TRBD2. CDR3 length: 18 amino acids. With V trimmed by 8 bases and J by 1 base, 13 bases remained unmatched. Looked up from germline, CDR1 is SGHTA and CDR2 is FQGNSA. CDR3 sequence: CASSRTTSGGRRTDTQYF. DNA of the CDR3: TGTGCCAGCTCTAGGACGACTAGCGGGGGCCGCCGCACAGATACGCAGTATTTT.

V and J are TRBV4-3 and TRBJ2-6, with 8 bases matching TRBD1. Per the germline V gene, CDR1 is LGHNA and CDR2 is YSLEER. The CDR3 contains 18 residues. V shed 4 bases and J 0 bases; nucleotides not matched to a gene: 8. The CDR3 region is CASSRGQGESSGANVLTF. CDR3 DNA sequence: TGCGCCAGCAGCCGTGGACAGGGTGAGAGCTCTGGGGCCAACGTCCTGACTTTC.

Comments on this clonotype: One end of the junction does not line up with germline, which may come from a read error. V gene TRBV7-9 combines with J gene TRBJ2-7, with 8 bases matching TRBD2. The CDR3 spans 14 residues. CDR1 SEHNR and CDR2 FQNEAQ come from the germline V gene (reference sequence). The CDR3 loop is CASSLAGGIYEQYF. Written as DNA, the CDR3 is TGTGCCAGCAGCCTAGCGGGCGGGATTTACGAGCAGTACTTC.

The chain couples TRBV29-1 to TRBJ2-1; D is unclear. Germline CDR1 is SQVTM and CDR2 is ANQGSEA. This CDR3 is 14 amino acids long. V lost 4 bases and J 0 bases, leaving 10 bases between the germline ends. DNA for the CDR3: TGCAGCGTTGTGTCGGCTGACTCCTACAATGAGCAGTTCTTC. Amino acids: CSVVSADSYNEQFF.

This clonotype was counted only a few times. This chain links TRBV10-2 with TRBJ2-6; TRBD2 matches at 14 bases. The CDR3 spans 17 residues. J lost 1 base, V lost 6 bases, and 2 bases had no gene match. CDR1 is WSHSY and CDR2 is SAAADI in the germline V gene. DNA of the CDR3: TGCGCCAGCAGAGGGACTAGCGGGAGTTCTGGGGCCAACGTCCTGACTTTC. Protein: CASRGTSGSSGANVLTF.

This clonotype has ten or more counts. The J gene is TRBJ2-1, the V gene TRBV10-2; D is unclear. Trimming removed 6 bases from V and 9 bases from J, with 6 bases in between. CDR1 is WSHSY, CDR2 SAAADI, per germline. The CDR3 runs 10 residues. The CDR3 sequence: CASRSGEQFF. In nucleotides, the CDR3 is TGCGCCAGCAGATCGGGTGAGCAGTTCTTC.

This clonotype has at least ten counts. The rearrangement links TRBV5-5 to TRBJ2-1, with 9 bases aligning to TRBD2. The CDR3 has 13 amino acids. Germline lookup yields CDR1 SGHKS and CDR2 YYEKEE (reference sequence). Germline trimming cut 4 bases from V and 8 bases from J; bases unmatched to any gene: 4. CDR3 sequence reads: CASSISGSHEQFF. CDR3 nucleotide sequence: TGTGCCAGCAGCATTAGCGGGAGTCATGAGCAGTTCTTC. Variable domain in full (rest from reference TRBV5-5 and TRBJ2-1): DAGVTQSPTHLIKTRGQQVTLRCSPISGHKSVSWYQQVLGQGPQFIFQYYEKEERGRGNFPDRFSARQFPNYSSELNVNALLLGDSALYLCASSISGSHEQFFGPGTRLTVL.

This clonotype was counted between two and nine times. V usage is TRBV4-3 and J usage is TRBJ2-3; weak D call: TRBD1 (6 bases). The CDR3 contains 15 residues. V was cut by 5 bases and J by 6 bases, with 18 bases left in between. Germline V gene data show CDR1 as LGHNA and CDR2 as YSLEER. The CDR3 here is CASSYATQGQDTQYF. As DNA, the CDR3 is TGCGCCAGCAGCTACGCGACACAGGGTCAGGATACGCAGTATTTT.

The table lists this clonotype with a few counts. The chain carries TRBV7-2 and TRBJ2-3, with a possible D match to TRBD1 (7 bases). Germline assignment: CDR1 SGHTA and CDR2 FQGNSA. CDR3 length equals 14 residues. The V end lost 6 bases, the J end lost 4 bases, and 14 bases lay between the germline ends. CDR3 sequence: CASRSQGRPDTQYF. For the CDR3, the DNA is TGTGCCAGCAGGTCACAGGGGAGGCCAGATACGCAGTATTTT.

The V call is TRBV7-9, the J call TRBJ1-2; no clear D. CDR3 size: 18 residues. Deletions cut 0 bases from V and 2 bases from J, with 19 bases between. Germline lookup yields CDR1 SEHNR and CDR2 FQNEAQ (reference sequence). The CDR3 sequence: CASSLAGRGLLGNYGYTF. The CDR3 nucleotides are TGTGCCAGCAGCTTAGCGGGCCGTGGACTTTTGGGGAACTATGGCTACACCTTC.

The chain combines TRBV12-3 or TRBV12-4 with TRBJ1-1; D might be TRBD1 (6 bases). The V end lost 6 bases, the J end lost 0 bases, and 11 bases lay between the germline ends. The CDR3 runs 14 residues. DNA for the CDR3: TGTGCCAGCAGGGGAGGGGGACTGAACACTGAAGCTTTCTTT. Protein sequence: CASRGGGLNTEAFF.

The J gene is TRBJ2-3, the V gene TRBV6-5; 13 bases are a match to TRBD2. Germline-derived CDR1 and CDR2 are MNHEY and SVGAGI. The CDR3 length is 17 residues. With 5 bases clipped from V and 1 base from J, the junction kept 6 bases outside the gene matches. CDR3 coding DNA: TGTGCCAGCAGTCGGCGGACTAGCGGGAGAGGCACAGATACGCAGTATTTT. Amino acids: CASSRRTSGRGTDTQYF.

This clonotype has a handful of counts. V gene TRBV18 combines with J gene TRBJ1-1, with no clear D. Trimming removed 5 bases from V and 0 bases from J, with 7 bases in between. There are 13 residues in the CDR3. In germline, CDR1 is KGHSH, CDR2 LQKENI. The CDR3 here is CASSGSMNTEAFF. The CDR3 DNA sequence: TGTGCCAGCTCAGGCAGCATGAACACTGAAGCTTTCTTT.

The V and J genes are TRBV6-6 and TRBJ1-2, with D tentatively TRBD1 (5 bases). CDR3 length: 15 amino acids. Germline lookup yields CDR1 MNHNY and CDR2 SVGAGI (reference sequence). Trimming left V 11 bases short and J 4 bases short, with 23 bases between. This CDR3 reads CAGRKYARDAYGYTF. The CDR3 coding sequence is TGTGCCGGCCGCAAGTACGCCCGGGACGCCTATGGCTACACCTTC.

This chain joins TRBV28 and TRBJ1-2, with D possibly matching TRBD1 (6 bases). This CDR3 has 13 residues. Trimming left V 5 bases short and J 6 bases short, with 13 bases between. Germline values: CDR1 MDHEN, CDR2 SYDVKM. CDR3 amino acids: CASSVQGLNGYTF. The CDR3 nucleotides read TGTGCCAGCAGTGTACAGGGACTCAATGGCTACACCTTC.

This chain connects TRBV2 to TRBJ1-5; 7 bases align to TRBD1. Germline values: CDR1 SNHLY, CDR2 FYNNEI. This CDR3 is built from 15 residues. V lost 7 bases and J lost 7; bases outside the gene matches: 13. The CDR3 reads CASTPLTGEGQPQHF. For the CDR3, the DNA is TGTGCCAGCACCCCTCTTACAGGGGAAGGCCAGCCCCAGCATTTT.

This clonotype was seen only a few times. V usage is TRBV6-5 and J usage is TRBJ1-5; 7 positions match TRBD1. The CDR3 sequence is 16 residues long. Germline V CDR1 and CDR2: MNHEY, SVGAGI. Trimming cost V 5 bases and J 3 bases; bases outside gene matches: 10. CDR3 region: CASSLNRGENNQPQHF. Here the CDR3 DNA reads TGTGCCAGCAGTCTCAACAGGGGTGAAAACAATCAGCCCCAGCATTTT.

The table lists this clonotype with a few counts. The chain recombines TRBV5-1 with TRBJ2-2, with D unresolved. The length of the CDR3 is 15 residues. Germline V gene sequence: CDR1 SGHRS, CDR2 YFSETQ. The V and J ends lost 0 bases and 3 bases respectively, with 9 bases between them. The CDR3 protein is CASSLEGRDTGELFF. In DNA, the CDR3 is TGCGCCAGCAGCTTGGAAGGCAGAGACACCGGGGAGCTGTTTTTT.

Comments on this clonotype: This may be a read error, as it is one base from a much larger clone. The chain links TRBV18 to TRBJ1-1; 7 nucleotides line up with TRBD1. The CDR3 spans 14 residues. CDR1 KGHSH and CDR2 LQKENI come from the germline V gene. CDR3: CVSSPRTGNTEAFF. The CDR3 region has the DNA TGTGTCAGCTCACCAAGGACAGGGAACACTGAAGCTTTCTTT. The full variable domain, with the rest looked up from reference TRBV18 and TRBJ1-1, is NAGVMQNPRHLVRRRGQEARLRCSPMKGHSHVYWYRQLPEEGLKFMVYLQKENIIDESGMPKERFSAEFPKEGPSILRIQQVVRGDSAAYFCVSSPRTGNTEAFFGQGTRLTVV.

This chain connects TRBV12-3 or TRBV12-4 to TRBJ2-4; D may be TRBD2 (5 bases). The CDR3 is made up of 12 amino acids. Trimming removed 5 bases from V and 7 bases from J, with 9 bases in between. The CDR3 bases are TGTGCCAGCAGTGGTACTAGGAACATTCAGTACTTC. It is translated as CASSGTRNIQYF.

This clonotype was observed a handful of times. This chain joins TRBV6-1 and TRBJ1-4; 11 nucleotides agree with TRBD1. The germline CDR1 and CDR2 sequences are MNHNS and SASEGT. With V trimmed by 3 bases and J by 8 bases, 8 bases remained unmatched. The CDR3 runs to 16 residues. CDR3 nucleotides: TGTGCCAGCAGTGACCGACGGACAGGGGGCGGGGAAAAACTGTTTTTT. It encodes CASSDRRTGGGEKLFF.

The V and J genes are TRBV9 and TRBJ1-5; no firm D call. Trimming left V 3 bases short and J 1 base short, with 8 bases between. The CDR3 is made up of 14 amino acids. Germline-derived CDR1 and CDR2 are SGDLS and YYNGEE. The CDR3 DNA sequence: TGTGCCAGCAGCGAGTCTTGGAGCAATCAGCCCCAGCATTTT. Translated: CASSESWSNQPQHF.

The rearrangement links TRBV9 to TRBJ2-2; 14 bases agree with TRBD2. Trimming at V came to 3 bases and at J to 5 bases, leaving 3 bases not matched to a gene. This CDR3 comprises 16 residues. Germline CDR1 reads SGDLS; CDR2 reads YYNGEE. CDR3: CASSARTSGRTGELFF. The CDR3 coding sequence is TGTGCCAGCAGCGCCCGGACTAGCGGGAGGACCGGGGAGCTGTTTTTT.

The V and J genes are TRBV9 and TRBJ2-5; D possibly corresponds to TRBD2 (6 bases). V shed 3 bases and J shed 5 bases, with 14 bases lying between them. The germline gives CDR1 SGDLS, CDR2 YYNGEE. The CDR3 contains 14 residues. CDR3 DNA: TGTGCCAGCAGCGCCCACACCGGAGGGGAGACCCAGTACTTC. Translated, it gives CASSAHTGGETQYF.

This clonotype was seen ten or more times. CDR3 sequence (DNA): TGTGCCACCAGTGACGGGACTACCGGAGATACGCAGTATTTT. This codes for CATSDGTTGDTQYF. J is TRBJ2-3 and V is TRBV24-1, with 7 bases aligning to TRBD2. Losses at the gene ends were 4 bases for V and 5 bases for J; bases not matched to a gene: 5. The V gene's germline CDR1 is KGHDR and CDR2 SFDVKD. The CDR3 spans 14 residues.

The chain has TRBV29-1 and TRBJ2-1, with TRBD2 matching 9 bases. CDR1 and CDR2 from the germline V gene are SQVTM and ANQGSEA. J was trimmed by 4 bases and V by 2 bases; bases with no gene match: 0. CDR3 length: 13 amino acids. The CDR3 loop is CSVETSGYNEQFF. The CDR3 nucleotides read TGCAGCGTTGAAACTAGCGGGTACAATGAGCAGTTCTTC.

This clonotype showed up many times. The chain couples TRBV6-5 to TRBJ2-7; D is undetermined. This CDR3 comprises 11 residues. Germline V gives CDR1 MNHEY, CDR2 SVGAGI. The V gene lost 5 bases and the J gene lost 4 bases, with 6 bases spanning the gap. The CDR3 nucleotides read TGTGCCAGCAGTCACGAGTACGAGCAGTACTTC. This translates into CASSHEYEQYF.

There are many counts of this clonotype. The J gene is TRBJ2-3, the V gene TRBV20-1; D is undetermined. The germline V gene has CDR1 DFQATT and CDR2 SNEGSKA (reference sequence). The CDR3 has 13 residues. Trimming stripped 6 bases from V and 0 bases from J, with 10 bases between. DNA of the CDR3: TGCAGTGCCATCGGACCTAGCACAGATACGCAGTATTTT. Translation: CSAIGPSTDTQYF.

The chain recombines TRBV27 with TRBJ2-1, with 9 bases matching TRBD1. The CDR3 is 15 residues long. Germline lookup yields CDR1 MNHEY and CDR2 SMNVEV (reference sequence). Trimming removed 3 bases from V and 7 bases from J; junction bases left unmatched: 7. DNA of the CDR3: TGTGCCAGCAGTTTTAACAGGGGGCGAGGGAATGAGCAGTTCTTC. Translation: CASSFNRGRGNEQFF.

This clonotype was picked up a small number of times. The chain couples TRBV29-1 to TRBJ1-6, with TRBD1 as a possible D gene (5 bases). CDR1 and CDR2 (germline): SQVTM, ANQGSEA. The CDR3 has 13 amino acids. Deletions cut 4 bases from V and 7 bases from J, with 11 bases between. CDR3 residues: CSVAQGENSPLHF. The CDR3 bases are TGCAGCGTTGCCCAGGGCGAAAATTCACCCCTCCACTTT.

V is TRBV12-3 or TRBV12-4 and J is TRBJ1-1; D remains ambiguous. The V and J ends lost 1 base and 9 bases respectively, with 6 bases between them. The CDR3 loop spans 11 amino acids. As DNA, the CDR3 is TGTGCCAGCAGTTTAGGAGAGAAAGCTTTCTTT. Translating it yields CASSLGEKAFF.